This T cell receptor beta chain was sequenced during a study of cytomegalovirus exposure and HLA in healthy donors (dated by TCRdb to 2015 to 2018). Regarding the complete study: The 500 to 800 repertoires of the first cohort and the 120 or so validation repertoires were produced on the same platform, according to a later analysis. The aim of the study was to test whether cataloging public T cell receptors could identify signatures of past pathogen exposure. Along with the roughly 670-subject first cohort, a separate validation cohort of over 90 different subjects was used. High-throughput TCR immunosequencing, statistical association of individual TCRs with disease status, and machine learning were combined to predict cytomegalovirus infection status.

The donors were included in the validation cohort of over a hundred subjects, a group kept apart from the roughly 670-subject first cohort. Concerning this clone itself: Its antigen has not been determined. The record has no base qualities; no much larger clone is one base away.

Library creation used the immunoSEQ multiplex PCR assay. Per the source publication's procedure: A statistical classification framework was built to diagnose cytomegalovirus status from the catalog of TCR beta chain sequences. The clones in this table, taken by TCRdb from immuneACCESS, are in-frame only. Not every clone is retained; where verified, under half of the shortfall comes from an unresolved V gene, and the cause of the rest is unknown. V and J calls and clone size are those listed in that table; D and trimming were worked out from the DNA. This sample is represented by around 130,000 clones; nearly 90% of them were singletons. The ten largest clones take up about 3% of the sample. General study outcomes and caveats: The classifier was reported to diagnose cytomegalovirus status with high specificity and sensitivity in both the original cohort and the validation cohort. Of the cluster scores, roughly 93% were above 0 in a later analysis, which found that TCRs clustered in the first cohort also tended to co-occur in the 95 to 150 validation repertoires. All 120 or so repertoires were used to score co-occurrence in the validation cohort in a later analysis, because that analysis had no HLA typing for the cohort. In vitro tests confirmed that a few of the cytomegalovirus-associated TCR beta chains recognize cytomegalovirus antigens. While some public TCRs were present in many individuals, most TCR sequences turned up only very rarely across donors. In the study, approximately 160 TCR beta chains were listed as associated with cytomegalovirus. The authors suggested that the approach could potentially be extended to other disease states and immunological phenotypes.

The CDR3 holds 15 amino acids from the cysteine to the phenylalanine. Only CDR3 DNA is held: 45 bases, read in frame from base 1. From a lookup of the germline V gene, CDR1 and CDR2 are SGDLS and YYNGEE. Unmatched junction bases come to 2, with V trimmed by 3 bases and J by 8 bases. The sequenced material came from PBMCs. This TCR was sampled from a young man in good health and CMV-seronegative. The chain was built from TRBV9 and TRBJ2-1; TRBD2 matches 16 bases in the middle. The CDR3 loop reads CASSAGLAGGHEQFF. DNA sequence: TGTGCCAGCAGCGCGGGACTAGCGGGGGGGCATGAGCAGTTCTTC.